Described below is a single T cell receptor beta chain sequence and its context. What it recognizes is unknown. The source of the sample is a study of beta chain features in type 1 diabetes. Whole-study results and caveats: A greater similarity of naive, central memory and Treg TCRB repertoires was seen among patients than among healthy donors.

Germline V gene lookup returns CDR1 SNHLY and CDR2 FYNNEI. Trimming shortened V by 7 bases and J by 5 bases, and 11 bases separated the two germline ends. The CDR3 sequence is 12 residues long. Every isolated RNA sample was fully reverse transcribed, so sequencing captured expressed TCRB transcripts. Data came from immunoSEQ multiplex PCR; TCRdb stores just in-frame clones and leaves some out. The sample has 130,000 to 150,000 clones, around a tenth seen once. This chain links TRBV2 with TRBJ1-2; tentatively, D is TRBD1 (6 bases). This sequence originates from a man aged 18-30 years in good health. The sequenced sample consisted of central memory CD4+ T cells from blood. The CDR3: CASTSQGYGYTF. CDR3 bases: TGTGCCAGCACCTCCCAGGGGTATGGCTACACCTTC.